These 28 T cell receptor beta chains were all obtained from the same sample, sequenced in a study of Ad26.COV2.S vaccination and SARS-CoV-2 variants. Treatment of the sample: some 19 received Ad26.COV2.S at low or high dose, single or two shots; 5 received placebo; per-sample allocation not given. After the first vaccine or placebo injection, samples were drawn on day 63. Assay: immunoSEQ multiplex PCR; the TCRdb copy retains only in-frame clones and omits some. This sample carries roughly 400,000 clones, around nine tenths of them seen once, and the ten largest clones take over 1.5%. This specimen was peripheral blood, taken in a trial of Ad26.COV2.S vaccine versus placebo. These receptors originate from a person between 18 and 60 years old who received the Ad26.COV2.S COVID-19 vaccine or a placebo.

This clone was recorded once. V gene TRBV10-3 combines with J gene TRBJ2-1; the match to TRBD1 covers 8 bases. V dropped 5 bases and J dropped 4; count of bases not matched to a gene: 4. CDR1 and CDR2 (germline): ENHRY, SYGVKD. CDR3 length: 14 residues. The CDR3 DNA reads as TGTGCCATCAGTAGGACAGGGCGTTACAATGAGCAGTTCTTC. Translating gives CAISRTGRYNEQFF.

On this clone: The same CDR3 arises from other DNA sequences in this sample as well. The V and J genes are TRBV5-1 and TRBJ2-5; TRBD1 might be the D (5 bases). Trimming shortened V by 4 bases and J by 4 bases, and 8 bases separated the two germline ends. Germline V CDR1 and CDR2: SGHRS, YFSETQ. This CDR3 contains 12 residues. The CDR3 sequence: CASSPQGETQYF. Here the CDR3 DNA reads TGCGCCAGCAGCCCCCAGGGAGAGACCCAGTACTTC.

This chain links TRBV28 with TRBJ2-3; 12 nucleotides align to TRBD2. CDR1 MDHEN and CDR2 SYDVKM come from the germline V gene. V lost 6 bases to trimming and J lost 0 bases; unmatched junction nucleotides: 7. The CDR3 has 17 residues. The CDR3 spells CASRRTSGMTSTDTQYF. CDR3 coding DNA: TGTGCCAGCAGACGGACTAGCGGGATGACTAGCACAGATACGCAGTATTTT.

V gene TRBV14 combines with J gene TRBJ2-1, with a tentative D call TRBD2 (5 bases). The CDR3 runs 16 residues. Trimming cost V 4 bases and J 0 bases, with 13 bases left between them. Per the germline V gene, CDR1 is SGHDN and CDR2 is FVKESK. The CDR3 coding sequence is TGTGCCAGCAGCCCCCGGACTGGGAGCTCCTACAATGAGCAGTTCTTC. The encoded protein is CASSPRTGSSYNEQFF.

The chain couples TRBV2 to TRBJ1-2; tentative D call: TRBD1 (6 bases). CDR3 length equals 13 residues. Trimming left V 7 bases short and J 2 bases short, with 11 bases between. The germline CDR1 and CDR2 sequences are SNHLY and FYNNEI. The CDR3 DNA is TGTGCCAGCACCCGGGACACCAACTATGGCTACACCTTC. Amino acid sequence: CASTRDTNYGYTF.

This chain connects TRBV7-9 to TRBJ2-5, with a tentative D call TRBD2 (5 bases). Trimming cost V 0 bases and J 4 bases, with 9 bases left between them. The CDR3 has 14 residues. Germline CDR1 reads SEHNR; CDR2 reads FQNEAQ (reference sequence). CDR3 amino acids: CASSLAGVGETQYF. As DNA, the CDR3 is TGTGCCAGCAGCTTAGCGGGAGTCGGAGAGACCCAGTACTTC.

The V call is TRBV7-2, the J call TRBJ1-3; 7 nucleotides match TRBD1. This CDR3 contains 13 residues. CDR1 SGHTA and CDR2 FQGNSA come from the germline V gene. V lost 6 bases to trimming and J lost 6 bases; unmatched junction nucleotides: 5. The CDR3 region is CASRTGTENTIYF. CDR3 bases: TGTGCCAGCAGGACAGGGACAGAAAACACCATATATTTT.

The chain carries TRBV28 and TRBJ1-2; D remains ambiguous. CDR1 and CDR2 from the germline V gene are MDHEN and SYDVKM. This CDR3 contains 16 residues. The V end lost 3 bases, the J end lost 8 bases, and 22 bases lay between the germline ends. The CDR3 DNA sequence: TGTGCCAGCAGTTTGCTCCCAACTTCGCCAGCGGTCGGCTACACCTTC. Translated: CASSLLPTSPAVGYTF.

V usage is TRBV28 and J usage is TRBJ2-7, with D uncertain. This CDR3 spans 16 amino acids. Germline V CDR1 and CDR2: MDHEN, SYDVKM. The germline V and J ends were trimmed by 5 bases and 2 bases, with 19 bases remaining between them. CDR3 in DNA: TGTGCCAGCAGTCCGCTGTGGTTTGAGAAAACCTACGAGCAGTACTTC. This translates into CASSPLWFEKTYEQYF.

The CDR3 spells CASSSGQGIHGYTF. The CDR3 region has the DNA TGTGCCAGCAGTTCGGGACAGGGGATCCATGGCTACACCTTC. This sequence joins TRBV28 and TRBJ1-2, with 10 bases fitting TRBD1. Germline assignment: CDR1 MDHEN and CDR2 SYDVKM. Germline trimming cut 4 bases from V and 6 bases from J; bases unmatched to any gene: 5. The CDR3 runs 14 residues.

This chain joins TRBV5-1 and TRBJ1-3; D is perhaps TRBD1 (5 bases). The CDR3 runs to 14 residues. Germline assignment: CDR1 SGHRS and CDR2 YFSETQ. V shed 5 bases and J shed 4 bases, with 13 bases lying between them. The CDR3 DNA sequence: TGCGCCAGCAGGGAGCAGGGAGGAGGAAACACCATATATTTT. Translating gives CASREQGGGNTIYF.

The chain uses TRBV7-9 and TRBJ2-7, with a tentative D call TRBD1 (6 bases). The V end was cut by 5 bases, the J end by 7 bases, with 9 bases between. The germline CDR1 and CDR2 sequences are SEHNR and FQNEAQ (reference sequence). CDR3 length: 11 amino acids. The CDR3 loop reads CASSIDREQYF. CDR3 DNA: TGTGCCAGCAGCATCGACAGGGAGCAGTACTTC. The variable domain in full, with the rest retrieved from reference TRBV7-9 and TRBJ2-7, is DTGVSQNPRHKITKRGQNVTFRCDPISEHNRLYWYRQTLGQGPEFLTYFQNEAQLEKSRLLSDRFSAERPKGSFSTLEIQRTEQGDSAMYLCASSIDREQYFGPGTRLTVT.

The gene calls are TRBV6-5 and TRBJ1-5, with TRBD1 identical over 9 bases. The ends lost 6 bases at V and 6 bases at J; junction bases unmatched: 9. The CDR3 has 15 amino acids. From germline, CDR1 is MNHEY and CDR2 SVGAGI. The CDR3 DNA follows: TGTGCCAGCAGCGCAAAGACAGGGGGGAGTCAGCCCCAGCATTTT. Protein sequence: CASSAKTGGSQPQHF.

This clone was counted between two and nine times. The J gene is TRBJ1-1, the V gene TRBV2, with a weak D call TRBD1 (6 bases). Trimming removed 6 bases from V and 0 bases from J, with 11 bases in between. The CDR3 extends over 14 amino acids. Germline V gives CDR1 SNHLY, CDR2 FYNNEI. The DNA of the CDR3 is TGTGCCAGCAGGAGGGGGGGCCTGAACACTGAAGCTTTCTTT. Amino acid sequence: CASRRGGLNTEAFF.

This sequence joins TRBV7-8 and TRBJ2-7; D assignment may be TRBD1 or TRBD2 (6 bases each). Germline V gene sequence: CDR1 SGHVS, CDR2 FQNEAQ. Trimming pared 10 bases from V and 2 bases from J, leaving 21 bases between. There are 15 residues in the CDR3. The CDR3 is CATARGTRFTYEQYF. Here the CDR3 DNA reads TGTGCCACCGCCCGGGGGACACGGTTTACCTACGAGCAGTACTTC.

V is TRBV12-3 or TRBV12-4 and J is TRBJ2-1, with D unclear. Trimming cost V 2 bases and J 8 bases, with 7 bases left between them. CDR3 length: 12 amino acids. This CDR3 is CASSLRSDEQFF. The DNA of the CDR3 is TGTGCCAGCAGTTTAAGGAGTGATGAGCAGTTCTTC.

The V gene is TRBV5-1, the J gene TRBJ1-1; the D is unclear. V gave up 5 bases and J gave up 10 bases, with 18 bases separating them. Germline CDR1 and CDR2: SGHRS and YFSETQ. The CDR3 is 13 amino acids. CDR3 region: CASSLEGAVVAFF. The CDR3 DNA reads TGCGCCAGCAGTCTGGAGGGCGCGGTGGTAGCTTTCTTT.

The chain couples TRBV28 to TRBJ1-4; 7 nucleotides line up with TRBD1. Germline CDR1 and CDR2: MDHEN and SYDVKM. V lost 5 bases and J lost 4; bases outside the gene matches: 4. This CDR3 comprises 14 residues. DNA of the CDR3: TGTGCCAGCAGTGTGACAGGGATTAATGAAAAACTGTTTTTT. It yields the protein CASSVTGINEKLFF.

The chain's CDR3 is CASNLEGPGSSPLHF. The CDR3 region has the DNA TGTGCCAGCAACCTGGAAGGGCCAGGGAGTTCACCCCTCCACTTT. J is TRBJ1-6 and V is TRBV27; TRBD1 might be the D (5 bases). The CDR3 has 15 residues. Trimming pared 7 bases from V and 9 bases from J, leaving 19 bases between. Germline CDR1 reads MNHEY; CDR2 reads SMNVEV (reference sequence).

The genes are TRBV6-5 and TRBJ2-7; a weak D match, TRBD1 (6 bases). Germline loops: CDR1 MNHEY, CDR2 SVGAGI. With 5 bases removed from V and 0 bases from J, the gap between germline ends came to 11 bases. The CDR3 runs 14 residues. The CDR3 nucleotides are TGTGCCAGCAGTAGTCAGGGGAACTCCTACGAGCAGTACTTC. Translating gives CASSSQGNSYEQYF.

CDR3 DNA sequence: TGCGCCAGCAGCCAGGACAAGGGACGGAATGGCTACACCTTC. This translates into CASSQDKGRNGYTF. The chain is built from TRBV4-1 and TRBJ1-2; possible D gene TRBD1, 5 bases. V was cut by 3 bases and J by 6 bases, with 14 bases left in between. The CDR3 sequence is 14 residues long. Germline V lookup: CDR1 MGHRA, CDR2 YSYEKL.

This chain's CDR3 is CASSVDGGRGGYTF. The CDR3 nucleotides are TGTGCCAGCAGCGTAGATGGGGGGCGCGGTGGCTACACCTTC. The chain joins TRBV9 to TRBJ1-2; D is possibly TRBD1 (6 bases). Trimming left V 0 bases short and J 7 bases short, with 13 bases between. The germline CDR1 and CDR2 sequences are SGDLS and YYNGEE. There are 14 residues in the CDR3. The full variable domain, with the rest looked up from reference TRBV9 and TRBJ1-2, is DSGVTQTPKHLITATGQRVTLRCSPRSGDLSVYWYQQSLDQGLQFLIQYYNGEERAKGNILERFSAQQFPDLHSELNLSSLELGDSALYFCASSVDGGRGGYTFGSGTRLTVV.

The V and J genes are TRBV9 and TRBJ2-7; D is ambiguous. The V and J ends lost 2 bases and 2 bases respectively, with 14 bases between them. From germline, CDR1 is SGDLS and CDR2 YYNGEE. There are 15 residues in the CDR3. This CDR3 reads CASSVGESIPYEQYF. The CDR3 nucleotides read TGTGCCAGCAGCGTTGGTGAATCTATACCCTACGAGCAGTACTTC. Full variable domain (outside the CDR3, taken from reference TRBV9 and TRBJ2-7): DSGVTQTPKHLITATGQRVTLRCSPRSGDLSVYWYQQSLDQGLQFLIQYYNGEERAKGNILERFSAQQFPDLHSELNLSSLELGDSALYFCASSVGESIPYEQYFGPGTRLTVT.

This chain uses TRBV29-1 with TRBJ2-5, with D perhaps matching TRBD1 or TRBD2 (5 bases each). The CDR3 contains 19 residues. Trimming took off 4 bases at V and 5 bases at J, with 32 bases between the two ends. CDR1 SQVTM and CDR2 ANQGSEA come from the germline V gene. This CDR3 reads CSVAIPEVWGSGRRETQYF. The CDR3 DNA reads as TGCAGCGTTGCAATCCCGGAGGTCTGGGGGAGCGGAAGGAGGGAGACCCAGTACTTC.

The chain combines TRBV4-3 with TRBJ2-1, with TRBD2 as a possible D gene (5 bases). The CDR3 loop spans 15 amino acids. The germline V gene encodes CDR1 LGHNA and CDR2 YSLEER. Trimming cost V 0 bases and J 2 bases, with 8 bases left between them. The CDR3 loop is CASSQEVGAYNEQFF. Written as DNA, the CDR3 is TGCGCCAGCAGCCAAGAGGTCGGGGCCTACAATGAGCAGTTCTTC.

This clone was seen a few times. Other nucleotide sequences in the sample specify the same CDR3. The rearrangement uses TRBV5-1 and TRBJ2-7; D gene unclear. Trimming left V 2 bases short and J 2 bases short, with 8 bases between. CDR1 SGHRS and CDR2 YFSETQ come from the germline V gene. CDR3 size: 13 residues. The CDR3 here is CASSLDGAYEQYF. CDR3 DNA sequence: TGCGCCAGCAGCTTAGACGGAGCCTACGAGCAGTACTTC.

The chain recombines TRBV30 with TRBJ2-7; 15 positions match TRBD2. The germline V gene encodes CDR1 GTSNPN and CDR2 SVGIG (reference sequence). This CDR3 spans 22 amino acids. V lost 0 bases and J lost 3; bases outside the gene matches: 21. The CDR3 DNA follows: TGTGCCTGGAGTGTAAAAGTTGGGACCGGGACTAGCGGGAGGTTACGGGTCTACGAGCAGTACTTC. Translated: CAWSVKVGTGTSGRLRVYEQYF.

CDR3 in amino acids: CSVSGLAPQETQYF. CDR3 DNA: TGCAGCGTTTCAGGACTAGCGCCGCAAGAGACCCAGTACTTC. The chain links TRBV29-1 to TRBJ2-5; TRBD2 agrees at 9 bases. This CDR3 spans 14 amino acids. From germline, CDR1 is SQVTM and CDR2 ANQGSEA. The junction had 6 bases not matched to a gene; V was cut back by 5 bases and J by 2 bases.